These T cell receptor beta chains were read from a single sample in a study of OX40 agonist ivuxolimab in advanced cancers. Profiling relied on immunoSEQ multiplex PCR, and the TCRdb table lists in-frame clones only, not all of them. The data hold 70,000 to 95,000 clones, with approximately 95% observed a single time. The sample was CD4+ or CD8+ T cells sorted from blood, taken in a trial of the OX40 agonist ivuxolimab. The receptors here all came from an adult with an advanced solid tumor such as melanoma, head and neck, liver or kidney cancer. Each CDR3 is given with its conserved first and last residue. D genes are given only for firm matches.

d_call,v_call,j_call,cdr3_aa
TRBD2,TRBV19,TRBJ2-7,CASRGTSGKFEQYF
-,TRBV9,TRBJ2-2,CASSAEGIKNTGELFF
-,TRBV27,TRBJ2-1,CASSWVDEQFF
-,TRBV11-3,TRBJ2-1,CASSSYGGPSSYNEQFF
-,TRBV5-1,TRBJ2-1,CASSLTASSYNEQFF
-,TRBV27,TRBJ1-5,CASSLAGSNQPQHF
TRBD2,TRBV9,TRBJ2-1,CASSVEVAGGINEQFF
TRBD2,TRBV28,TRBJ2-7,CASSFPLAGEGSYEQYF
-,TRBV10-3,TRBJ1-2,CAISETGVGYGYTF
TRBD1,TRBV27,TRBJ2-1,CASSSPGTVTYNEQFF
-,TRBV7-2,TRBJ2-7,CASSLTRSGPEQYF
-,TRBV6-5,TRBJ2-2,CASSKGTFNTGELFF
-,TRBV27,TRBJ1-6,CASSPDRKVSPLHF
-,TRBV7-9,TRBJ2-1,CASSPKLGRTSYNEQFF
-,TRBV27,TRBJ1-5,CASSPINQPQHF